These 2 T cell receptor beta chains originate from one sample sequenced in a study of blood T cell repertoires in COVID-19. Some clones are missing from TCRdb's copy, which holds only in-frame ones; the method was immunoSEQ multiplex PCR. The sample yields a few hundred thousand clones, around 88% seen once. Sequenced: peripheral blood. The receptors derive from an elderly man with acute or convalescent COVID-19.

The chain carries TRBV19 and TRBJ2-2, with 8 bases lining up with TRBD1. There are 15 residues in the CDR3. Losses at the gene ends were 5 bases for V and 5 bases for J; bases not matched to a gene: 7. CDR1 and CDR2 (germline): LNHDA, SQIVND (reference sequence). CDR3 in DNA: TGTGCCAGTAGTGACAGGGGTTTGAATACCGGGGAGCTGTTTTTT. Translating it yields CASSDRGLNTGELFF. Supplemented by reference TRBV19 and TRBJ2-2, the full variable domain reads DGGITQSPKYLFRKEGQNVTLSCEQNLNHDAMYWYRQDPGQGLRLIYYSQIVNDFQKGDIAEGYSVSREKKESFPLTVTSAQKNPTAFYLCASSDRGLNTGELFFGEGSRLTVL.

This clone was seen only once. This rearrangement joins TRBV6-2 or TRBV6-3 to TRBJ1-5; 12 nucleotides agree with TRBD1. CDR1 is MNHEY and CDR2 is SVGEGT in the germline V gene. This CDR3 is 20 amino acids long. The ends lost 2 bases at V and 0 bases at J; junction bases unmatched: 11. This CDR3 reads CASSYRIMGQGAYSNQPQHF. DNA of the CDR3: TGTGCCAGCAGTTACCGGATTATGGGACAGGGGGCCTATAGCAATCAGCCCCAGCATTTT.